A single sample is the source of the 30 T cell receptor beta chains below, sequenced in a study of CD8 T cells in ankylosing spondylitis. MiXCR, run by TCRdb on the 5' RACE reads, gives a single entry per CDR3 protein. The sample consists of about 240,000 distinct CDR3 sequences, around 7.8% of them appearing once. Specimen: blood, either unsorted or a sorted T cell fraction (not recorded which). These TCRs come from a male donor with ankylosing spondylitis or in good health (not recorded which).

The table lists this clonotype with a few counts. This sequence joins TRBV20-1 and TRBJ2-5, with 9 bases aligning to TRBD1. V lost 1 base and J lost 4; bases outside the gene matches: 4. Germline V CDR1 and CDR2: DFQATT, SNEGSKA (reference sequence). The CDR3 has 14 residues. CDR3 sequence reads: CSARAADRGETQYF. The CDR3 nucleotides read TGCAGTGCTAGAGCCGCGGACAGGGGAGAGACCCAGTACTTC.

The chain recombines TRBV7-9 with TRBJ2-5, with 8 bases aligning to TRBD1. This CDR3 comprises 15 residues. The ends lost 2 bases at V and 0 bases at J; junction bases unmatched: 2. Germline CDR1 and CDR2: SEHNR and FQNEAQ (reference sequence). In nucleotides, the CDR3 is TGTGCCAGCAGCTTAACAGGGGGTAACCAAGAGACCCAGTACTTC. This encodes CASSLTGGNQETQYF.

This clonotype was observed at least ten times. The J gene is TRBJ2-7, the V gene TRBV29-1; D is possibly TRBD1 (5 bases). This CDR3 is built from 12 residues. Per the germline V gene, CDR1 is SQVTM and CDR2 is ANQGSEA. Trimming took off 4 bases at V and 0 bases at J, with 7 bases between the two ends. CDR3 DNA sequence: TGCAGCGTTGTTGGGGCCTCCTACGAGCAGTACTTC. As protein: CSVVGASYEQYF.

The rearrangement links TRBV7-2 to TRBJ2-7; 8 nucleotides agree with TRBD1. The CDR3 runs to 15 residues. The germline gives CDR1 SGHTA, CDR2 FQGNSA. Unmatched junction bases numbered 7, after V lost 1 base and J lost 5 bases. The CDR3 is CASSLVRTGRNEQYF. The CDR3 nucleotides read TGTGCCAGCAGCTTAGTGCGGACAGGGAGAAACGAGCAGTACTTC.

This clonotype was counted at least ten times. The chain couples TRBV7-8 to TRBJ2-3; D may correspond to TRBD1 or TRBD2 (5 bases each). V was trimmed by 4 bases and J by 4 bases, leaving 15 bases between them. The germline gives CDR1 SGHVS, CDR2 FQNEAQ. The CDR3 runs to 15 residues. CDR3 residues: CASSSGTVGADTQYF. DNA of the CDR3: TGTGCCAGCAGCTCAGGGACGGTCGGTGCAGATACGCAGTATTTT.

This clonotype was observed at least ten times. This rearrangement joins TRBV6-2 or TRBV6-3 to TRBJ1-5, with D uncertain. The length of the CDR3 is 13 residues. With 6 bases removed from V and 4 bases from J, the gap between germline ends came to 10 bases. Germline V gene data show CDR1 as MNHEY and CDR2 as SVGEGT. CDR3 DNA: TGTGCCAGCAGGAAAACGGGAAATCAGCCCCAGCATTTT. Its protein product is CASRKTGNQPQHF.

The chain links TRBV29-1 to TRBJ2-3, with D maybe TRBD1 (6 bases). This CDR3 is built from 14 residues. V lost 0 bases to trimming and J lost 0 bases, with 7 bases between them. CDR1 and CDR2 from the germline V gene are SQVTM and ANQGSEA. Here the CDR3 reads CSVEERGSTDTQYF. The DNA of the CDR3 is TGCAGCGTTGAAGAAAGGGGGAGCACAGATACGCAGTATTTT.

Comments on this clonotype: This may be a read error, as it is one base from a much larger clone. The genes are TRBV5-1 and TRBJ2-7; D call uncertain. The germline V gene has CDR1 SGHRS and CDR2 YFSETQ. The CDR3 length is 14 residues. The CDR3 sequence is CTSSLESVSYEQYF. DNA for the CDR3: TGCACCAGCAGCTTGGAAAGTGTATCCTACGAGCAGTACTTC.

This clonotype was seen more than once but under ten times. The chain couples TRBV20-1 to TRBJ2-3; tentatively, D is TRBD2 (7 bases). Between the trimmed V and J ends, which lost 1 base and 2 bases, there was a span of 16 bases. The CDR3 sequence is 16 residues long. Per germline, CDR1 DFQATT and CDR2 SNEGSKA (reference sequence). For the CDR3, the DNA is TGCAGTGCTAGAGTTGACGCGCGGGGGCCCACAGATACGCAGTATTTT. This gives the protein CSARVDARGPTDTQYF.

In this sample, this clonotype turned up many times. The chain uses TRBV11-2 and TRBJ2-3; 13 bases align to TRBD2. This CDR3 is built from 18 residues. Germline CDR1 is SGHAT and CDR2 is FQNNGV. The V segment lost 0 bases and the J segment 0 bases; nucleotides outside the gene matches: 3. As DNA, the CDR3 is TGTGCCAGCAGCTTAGAGGCGACTAGCGGGAGGAGCACAGATACGCAGTATTTT. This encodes CASSLEATSGRSTDTQYF.

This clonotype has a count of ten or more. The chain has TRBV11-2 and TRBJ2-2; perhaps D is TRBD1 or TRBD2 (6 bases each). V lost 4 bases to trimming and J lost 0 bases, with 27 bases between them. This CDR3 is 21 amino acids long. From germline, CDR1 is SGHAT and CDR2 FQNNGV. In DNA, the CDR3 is TGTGCCAGCAGCTGGAAGCCGGGGGACAAGAGGCTAGCTGCGAACACCGGGGAGCTGTTTTTT. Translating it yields CASSWKPGDKRLAANTGELFF.

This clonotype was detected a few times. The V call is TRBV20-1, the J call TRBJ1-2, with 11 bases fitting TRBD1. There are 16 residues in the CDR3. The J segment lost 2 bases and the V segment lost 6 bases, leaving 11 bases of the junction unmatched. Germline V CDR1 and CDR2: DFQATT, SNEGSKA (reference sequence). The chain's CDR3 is CSAGTGGLSRNYGYTF. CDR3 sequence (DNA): TGCAGTGCGGGGACAGGGGGACTTTCTCGGAACTATGGCTACACCTTC.

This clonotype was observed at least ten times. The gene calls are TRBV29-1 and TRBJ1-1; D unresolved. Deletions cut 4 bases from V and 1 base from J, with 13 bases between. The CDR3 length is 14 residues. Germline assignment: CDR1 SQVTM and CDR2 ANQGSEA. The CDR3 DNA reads TGCAGCGTTGGGGCAGGTCCTTCGAACACTGAAGCTTTCTTT. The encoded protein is CSVGAGPSNTEAFF.

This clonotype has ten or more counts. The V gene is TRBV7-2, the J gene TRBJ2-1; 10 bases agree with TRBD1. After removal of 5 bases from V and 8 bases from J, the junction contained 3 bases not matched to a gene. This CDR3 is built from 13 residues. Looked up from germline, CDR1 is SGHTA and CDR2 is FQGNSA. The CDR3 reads CASSPTGGYEQFF. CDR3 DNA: TGTGCCAGCAGCCCGACAGGGGGCTATGAGCAGTTCTTC.

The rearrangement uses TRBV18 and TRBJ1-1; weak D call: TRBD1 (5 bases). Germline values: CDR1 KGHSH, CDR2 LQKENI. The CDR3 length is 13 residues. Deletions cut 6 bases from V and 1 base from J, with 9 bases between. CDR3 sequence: CASSDSQNTEAFF. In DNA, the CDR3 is TGTGCCAGCTCCGACAGTCAGAACACTGAAGCTTTCTTT.

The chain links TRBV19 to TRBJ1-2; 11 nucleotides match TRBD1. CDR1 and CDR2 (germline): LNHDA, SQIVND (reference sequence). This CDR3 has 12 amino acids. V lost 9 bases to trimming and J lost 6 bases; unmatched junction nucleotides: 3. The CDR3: CASGQGANGYTF. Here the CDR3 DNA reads TGTGCCAGCGGACAGGGGGCAAATGGCTACACCTTC. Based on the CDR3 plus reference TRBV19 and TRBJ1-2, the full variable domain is DGGITQSPKYLFRKEGQNVTLSCEQNLNHDAMYWYRQDPGQGLRLIYYSQIVNDFQKGDIAEGYSVSREKKESFPLTVTSAQKNPTAFYLCASGQGANGYTFGSGTRLTVV.

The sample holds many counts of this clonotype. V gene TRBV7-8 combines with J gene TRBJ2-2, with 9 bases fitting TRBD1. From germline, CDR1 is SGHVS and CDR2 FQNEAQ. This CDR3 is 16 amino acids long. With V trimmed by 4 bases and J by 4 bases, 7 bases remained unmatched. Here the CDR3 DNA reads TGTGCCAGCAGCTCGGACAGGGGTTCGGGCACCGGGGAGCTGTTTTTT. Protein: CASSSDRGSGTGELFF. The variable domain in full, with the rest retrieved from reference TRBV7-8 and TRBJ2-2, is GAGVSQSPRYKVAKRGQDVALRCDPISGHVSLFWYQQALGQGPEFLTYFQNEAQLDKSGLPSDRFFAERPEGSVSTLKIQRTQQEDSAVYLCASSSDRGSGTGELFFGEGSRLTVL.

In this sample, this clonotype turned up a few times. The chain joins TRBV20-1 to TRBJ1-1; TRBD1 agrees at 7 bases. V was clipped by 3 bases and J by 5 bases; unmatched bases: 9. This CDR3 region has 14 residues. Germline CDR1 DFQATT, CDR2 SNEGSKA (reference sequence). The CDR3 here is CSARDGTVYTEAFF. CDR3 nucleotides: TGCAGTGCTAGGGATGGGACAGTATATACTGAAGCTTTCTTT.

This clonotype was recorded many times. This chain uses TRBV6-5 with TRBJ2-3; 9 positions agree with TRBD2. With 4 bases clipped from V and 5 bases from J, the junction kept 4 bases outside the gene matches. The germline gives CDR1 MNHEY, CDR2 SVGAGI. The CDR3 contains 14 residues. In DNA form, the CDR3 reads TGTGCCAGCAGTTCCCATAGCGGGGGAGATACGCAGTATTTT. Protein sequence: CASSSHSGGDTQYF.

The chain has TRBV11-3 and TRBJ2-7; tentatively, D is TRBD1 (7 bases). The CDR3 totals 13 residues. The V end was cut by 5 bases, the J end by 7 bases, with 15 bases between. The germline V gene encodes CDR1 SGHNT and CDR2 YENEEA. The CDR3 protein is CASSTTGEVEQYF. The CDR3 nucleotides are TGTGCCAGCAGCACAACAGGGGAGGTGGAGCAGTACTTC.

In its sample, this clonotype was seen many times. CDR3 sequence reads: CSARAGGTETQYF. The DNA for the CDR3 is TGCAGTGCTAGAGCGGGGGGAACAGAGACCCAGTACTTC. The rearrangement links TRBV20-1 to TRBJ2-5, with 7 bases that match TRBD2. V shed 1 base, J shed 4 bases, and the junction held 3 bases outside the gene matches. This CDR3 comprises 13 residues. Germline V CDR1 and CDR2: DFQATT, SNEGSKA (reference sequence).

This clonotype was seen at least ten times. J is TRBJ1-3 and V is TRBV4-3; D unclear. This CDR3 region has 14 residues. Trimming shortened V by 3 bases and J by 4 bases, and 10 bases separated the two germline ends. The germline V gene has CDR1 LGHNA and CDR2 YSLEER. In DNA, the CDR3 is TGCGCCAGCAGCCAGAAGGACTCAGGAAACACCATATATTTT. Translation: CASSQKDSGNTIYF.

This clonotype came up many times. The CDR3 here is CSAPGTSGFSYEQYF. The CDR3 region has the DNA TGCAGTGCTCCCGGGACTAGCGGGTTCTCCTACGAGCAGTACTTC. The V call is TRBV20-1, the J call TRBJ2-7, with 12 nucleotides matching TRBD2. Per the germline V gene, CDR1 is DFQATT and CDR2 is SNEGSKA (reference sequence). V lost 5 bases to trimming and J lost 0 bases; unmatched junction nucleotides: 5. The CDR3 is made up of 15 amino acids.

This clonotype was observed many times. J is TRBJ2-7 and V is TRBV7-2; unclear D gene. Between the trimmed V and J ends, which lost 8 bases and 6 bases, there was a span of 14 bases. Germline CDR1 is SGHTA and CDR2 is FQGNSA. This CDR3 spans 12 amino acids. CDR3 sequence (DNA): TGTGCCAGCGGGATAACGTCTGGCGAGCAGTACTTC. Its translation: CASGITSGEQYF.

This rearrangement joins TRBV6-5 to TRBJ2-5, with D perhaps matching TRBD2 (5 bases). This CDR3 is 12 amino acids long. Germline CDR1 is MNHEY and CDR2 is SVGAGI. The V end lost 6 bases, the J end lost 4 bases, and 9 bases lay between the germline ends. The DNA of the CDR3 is TGTGCCAGCAGAAGAGAGGGAGAGACCCAGTACTTC. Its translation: CASRREGETQYF.

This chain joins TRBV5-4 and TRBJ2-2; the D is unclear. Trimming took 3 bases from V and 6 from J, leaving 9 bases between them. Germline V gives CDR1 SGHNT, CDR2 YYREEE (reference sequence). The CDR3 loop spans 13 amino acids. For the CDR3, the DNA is TGTGCCAGCAGCTCCACAAGCGCCGGGGAGCTGTTTTTT. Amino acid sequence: CASSSTSAGELFF. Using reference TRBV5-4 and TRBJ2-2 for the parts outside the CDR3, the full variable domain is ETGVTQSPTHLIKTRGQQVTLRCSSQSGHNTVSWYQQALGQGPQFIFQYYREEENGRGNFPPRFSGLQFPNYSSELNVNALELDDSALYLCASSSTSAGELFFGEGSRLTVL.

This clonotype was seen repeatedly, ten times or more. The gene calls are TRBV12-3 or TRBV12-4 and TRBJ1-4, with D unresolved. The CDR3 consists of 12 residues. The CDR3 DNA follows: TGTGCAATCCGGGGAGAACATCGAAAACTGTTTTTT. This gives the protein CAIRGEHRKLFF.

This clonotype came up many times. CDR3 DNA: TGTGCCAGTGGACAGTCTAGGGGAGAGACCCAGTACTTC. This gives the protein CASGQSRGETQYF. The rearrangement uses TRBV27 and TRBJ2-5; D is perhaps TRBD1 (6 bases). From germline, CDR1 is MNHEY and CDR2 SMNVEV (reference sequence). Trimming removed 9 bases from V and 4 bases from J, with 15 bases in between. This CDR3 spans 13 amino acids.

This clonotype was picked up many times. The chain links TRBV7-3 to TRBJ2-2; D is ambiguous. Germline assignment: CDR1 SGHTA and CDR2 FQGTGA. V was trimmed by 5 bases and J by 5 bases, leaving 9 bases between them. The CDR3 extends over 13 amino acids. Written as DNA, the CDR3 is TGTGCCAGCAGCAAAGTAGGGACCGGGGAGCTGTTTTTT. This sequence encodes CASSKVGTGELFF.

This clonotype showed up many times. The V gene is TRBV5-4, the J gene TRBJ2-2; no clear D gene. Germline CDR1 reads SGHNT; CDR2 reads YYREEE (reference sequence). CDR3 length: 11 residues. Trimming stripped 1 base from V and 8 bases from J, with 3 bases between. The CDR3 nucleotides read TGTGCCAGCAGCTTGAGGGGGGAGCTGTTTTTT. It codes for CASSLRGELFF.